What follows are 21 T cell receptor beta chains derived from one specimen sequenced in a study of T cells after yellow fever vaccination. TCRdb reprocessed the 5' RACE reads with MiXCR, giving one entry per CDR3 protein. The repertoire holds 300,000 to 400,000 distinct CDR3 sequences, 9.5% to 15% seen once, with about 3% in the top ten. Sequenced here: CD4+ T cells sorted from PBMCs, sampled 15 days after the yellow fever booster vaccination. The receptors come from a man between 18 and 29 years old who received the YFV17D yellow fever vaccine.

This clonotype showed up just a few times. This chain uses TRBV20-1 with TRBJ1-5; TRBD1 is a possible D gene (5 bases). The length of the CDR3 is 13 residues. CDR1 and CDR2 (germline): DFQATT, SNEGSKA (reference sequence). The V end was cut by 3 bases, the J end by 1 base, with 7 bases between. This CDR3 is CSASPGSNQPQHF. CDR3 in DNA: TGCAGTGCTAGTCCAGGGAGCAATCAGCCCCAGCATTTT.

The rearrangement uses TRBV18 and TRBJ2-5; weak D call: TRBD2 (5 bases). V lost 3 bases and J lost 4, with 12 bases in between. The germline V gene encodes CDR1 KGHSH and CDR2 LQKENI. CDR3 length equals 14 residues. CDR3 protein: CASSPLTIVETQYF. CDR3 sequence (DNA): TGTGCCAGCTCACCGCTGACTATCGTAGAGACCCAGTACTTC. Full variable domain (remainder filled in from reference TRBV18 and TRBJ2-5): NAGVMQNPRHLVRRRGQEARLRCSPMKGHSHVYWYRQLPEEGLKFMVYLQKENIIDESGMPKERFSAEFPKEGPSILRIQQVVRGDSAAYFCASSPLTIVETQYFGPGTRLLVL.

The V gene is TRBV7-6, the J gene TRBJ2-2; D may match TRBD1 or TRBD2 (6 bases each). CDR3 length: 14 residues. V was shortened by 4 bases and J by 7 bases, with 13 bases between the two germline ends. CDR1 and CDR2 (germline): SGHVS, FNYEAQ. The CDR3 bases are TGTGCCAGCAGCTCCGGGGGCTTCGGCGGGGAGCTGTTTTTT. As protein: CASSSGGFGGELFF.

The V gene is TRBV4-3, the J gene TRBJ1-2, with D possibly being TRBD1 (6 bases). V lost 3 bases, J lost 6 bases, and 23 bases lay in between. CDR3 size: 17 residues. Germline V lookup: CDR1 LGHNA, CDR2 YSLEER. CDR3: CASSQEFNRAGWDGYTF. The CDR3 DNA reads TGCGCCAGCAGCCAGGAATTTAACAGGGCTGGATGGGATGGCTACACCTTC.

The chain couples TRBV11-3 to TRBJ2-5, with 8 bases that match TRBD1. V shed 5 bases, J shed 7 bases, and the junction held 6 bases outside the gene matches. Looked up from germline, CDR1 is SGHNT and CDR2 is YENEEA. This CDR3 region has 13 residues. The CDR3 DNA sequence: TGTGCCAGCAGCACAGGGGGTAGGGCGACCCAGTACTTC. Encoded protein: CASSTGGRATQYF. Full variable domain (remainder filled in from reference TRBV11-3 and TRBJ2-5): EAGVVQSPRYKIIEKKQPVAFWCNPISGHNTLYWYLQNLGQGPELLIRYENEEAVDDSQLPKDRFSAERLKGVDSTLKIQPAELGDSAVYLCASSTGGRATQYFGPGTRLLVL.

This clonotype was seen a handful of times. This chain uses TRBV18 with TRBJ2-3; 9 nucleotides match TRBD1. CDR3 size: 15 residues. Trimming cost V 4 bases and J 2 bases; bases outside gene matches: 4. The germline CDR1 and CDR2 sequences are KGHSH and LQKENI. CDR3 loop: CASSQGTGSTDTQYF. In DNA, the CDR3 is TGTGCCAGCTCACAGGGGACAGGGTCCACAGATACGCAGTATTTT. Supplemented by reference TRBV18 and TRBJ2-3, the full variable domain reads NAGVMQNPRHLVRRRGQEARLRCSPMKGHSHVYWYRQLPEEGLKFMVYLQKENIIDESGMPKERFSAEFPKEGPSILRIQQVVRGDSAAYFCASSQGTGSTDTQYFGPGTRLTVL.

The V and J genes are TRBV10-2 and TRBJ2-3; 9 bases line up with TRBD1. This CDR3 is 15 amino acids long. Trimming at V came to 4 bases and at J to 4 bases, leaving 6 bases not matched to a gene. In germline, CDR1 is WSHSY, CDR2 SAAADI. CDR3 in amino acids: CASSGGQGNSDTQYF. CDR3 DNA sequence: TGCGCCAGCAGTGGAGGACAGGGGAATTCAGATACGCAGTATTTT.

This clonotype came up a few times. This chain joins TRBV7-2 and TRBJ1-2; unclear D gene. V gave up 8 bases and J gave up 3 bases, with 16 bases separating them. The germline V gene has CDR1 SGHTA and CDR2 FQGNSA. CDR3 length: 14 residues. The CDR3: CASSPGDLDYGYTF. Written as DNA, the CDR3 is TGTGCCAGCTCGCCCGGGGATTTGGACTATGGCTACACCTTC.

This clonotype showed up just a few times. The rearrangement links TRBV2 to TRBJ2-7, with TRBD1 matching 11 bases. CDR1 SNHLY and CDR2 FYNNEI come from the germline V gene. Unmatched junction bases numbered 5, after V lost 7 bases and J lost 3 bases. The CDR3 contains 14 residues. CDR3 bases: TGTGCCAGCAATGGACAGGGGGCTATCTACGAGCAGTACTTC. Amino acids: CASNGQGAIYEQYF.

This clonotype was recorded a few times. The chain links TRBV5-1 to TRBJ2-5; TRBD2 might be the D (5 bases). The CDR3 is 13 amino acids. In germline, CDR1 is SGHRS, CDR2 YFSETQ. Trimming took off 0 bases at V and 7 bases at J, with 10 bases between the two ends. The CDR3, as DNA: TGCGCCAGCAGCTTGGGGGTTGCGGGGACCCAGTACTTC. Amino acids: CASSLGVAGTQYF.

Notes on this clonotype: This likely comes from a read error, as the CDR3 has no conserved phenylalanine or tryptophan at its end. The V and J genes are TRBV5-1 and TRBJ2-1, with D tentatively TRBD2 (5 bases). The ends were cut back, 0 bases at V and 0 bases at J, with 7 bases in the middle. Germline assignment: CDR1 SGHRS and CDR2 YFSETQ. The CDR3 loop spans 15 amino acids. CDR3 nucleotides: TGCGCCAGCAGCTTGGGCGGAGGCTCCTACAATGAGCAGTTCTTA. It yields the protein CASSLGGGSYNEQFL.

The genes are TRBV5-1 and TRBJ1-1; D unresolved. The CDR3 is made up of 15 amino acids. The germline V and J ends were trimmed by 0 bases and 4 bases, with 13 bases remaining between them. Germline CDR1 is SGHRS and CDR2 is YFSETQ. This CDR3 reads CASSLVEAVSTEAFF. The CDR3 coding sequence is TGCGCCAGCAGCTTGGTTGAGGCCGTGAGCACTGAAGCTTTCTTT.

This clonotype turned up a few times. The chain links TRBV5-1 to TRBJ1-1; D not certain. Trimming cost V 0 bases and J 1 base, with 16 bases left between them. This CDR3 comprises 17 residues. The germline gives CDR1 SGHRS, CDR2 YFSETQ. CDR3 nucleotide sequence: TGCGCCAGCAGCTTGGCCGGGGTTTTGCGGAAGAACACTGAAGCTTTCTTT. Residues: CASSLAGVLRKNTEAFF.

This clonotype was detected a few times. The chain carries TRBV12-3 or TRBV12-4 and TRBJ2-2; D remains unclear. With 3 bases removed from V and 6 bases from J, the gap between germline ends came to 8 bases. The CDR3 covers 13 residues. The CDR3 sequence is CASSFLGSGELFF. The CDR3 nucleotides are TGTGCCAGCAGTTTTCTGGGCTCCGGGGAGCTGTTTTTT.

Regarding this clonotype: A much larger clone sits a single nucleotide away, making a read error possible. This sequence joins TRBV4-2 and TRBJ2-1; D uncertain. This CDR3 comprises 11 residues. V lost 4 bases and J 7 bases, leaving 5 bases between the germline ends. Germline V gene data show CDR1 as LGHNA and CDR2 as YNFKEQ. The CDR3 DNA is TGTGCCAGCAGCCGCCAGAATGAGCAGTTCTTC. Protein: CASSRQNEQFF.

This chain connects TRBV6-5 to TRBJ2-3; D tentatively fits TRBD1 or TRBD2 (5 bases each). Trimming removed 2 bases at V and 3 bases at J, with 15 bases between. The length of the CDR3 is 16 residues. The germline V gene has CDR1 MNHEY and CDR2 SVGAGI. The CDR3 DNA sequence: TGTGCCAGCAGTTACGGAGGCCCTTGGGGGACAGATACGCAGTATTTT. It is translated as CASSYGGPWGTDTQYF.

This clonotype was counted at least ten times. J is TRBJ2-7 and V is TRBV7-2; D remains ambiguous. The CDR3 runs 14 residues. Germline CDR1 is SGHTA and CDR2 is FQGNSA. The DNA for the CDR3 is TGTGCCAGCAGCTTATCAGGTGGCTCCCACGAGCAGTACGTC. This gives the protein CASSLSGGSHEQYV.

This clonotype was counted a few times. CDR3 DNA sequence: TGTGCCAGCAGCGGGGACTTCCAAGAGACCCAGTACTTC. Encoded protein: CASSGDFQETQYF. The V and J genes are TRBV5-6 and TRBJ2-5, with D perhaps matching TRBD2 (6 bases). This CDR3 has 13 amino acids. V was clipped by 4 bases and J by 1 base, with 8 bases between them. Germline V gene sequence: CDR1 SGHDT, CDR2 YYEEEE.

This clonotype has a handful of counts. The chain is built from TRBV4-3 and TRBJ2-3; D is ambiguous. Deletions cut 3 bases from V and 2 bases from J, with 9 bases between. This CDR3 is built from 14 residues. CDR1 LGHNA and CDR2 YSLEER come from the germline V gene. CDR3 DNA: TGCGCCAGCAGCCAGAGTTGGTACACAGATACGCAGTATTTT. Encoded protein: CASSQSWYTDTQYF.

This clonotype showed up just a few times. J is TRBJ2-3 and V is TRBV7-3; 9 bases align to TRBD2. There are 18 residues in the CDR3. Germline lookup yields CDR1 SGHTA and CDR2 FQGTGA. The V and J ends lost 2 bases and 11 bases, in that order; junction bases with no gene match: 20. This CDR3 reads CASSLAGGRKPFTIMQYF. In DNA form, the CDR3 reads TGTGCCAGCAGCTTAGCGGGGGGGCGTAAGCCCTTCACGATCATGCAGTATTTT.

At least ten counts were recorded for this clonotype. CDR3 nucleotide sequence: TGTGCCAGCAGCGCCGACTGGAGACAAGAGACCCAGTACTTC. Encoded protein: CASSADWRQETQYF. The J gene is TRBJ2-5, the V gene TRBV7-9; D is ambiguous. V lost 5 bases and J lost 2, with 12 bases in between. This CDR3 region has 14 residues. Germline lookup yields CDR1 SEHNR and CDR2 FQNEAQ (reference sequence).